This is a list of T cell receptor beta chains from one sample in a study of T-cell memory formation after mild COVID-19. TCRdb passed the 5' RACE reads through MiXCR, listing each CDR3 protein once. Altogether approximately 500,000 distinct CDR3 sequences are present, nearly 25% being singletons, with the ten largest covering 12%. The specimen sequenced was PBMCs or a T cell subset sorted from them (not recorded which). These receptor sequences come from an adult woman who had mild COVID-19 (a few samples of this study predate the infection). Cell type and time point are not known. Each CDR3 is given with its conserved first and last residue. D genes are given only for firm matches. Clone size appears in some rows only: once, few, many, or a class for an expanded clone.

clone_size | j_call | v_call | d_call | cdr3_aa | cdr3_nt
few | TRBJ2-3 | TRBV6-6 | TRBD1 | CASSQGQGVADTQYF | TGTGCCAGCAGTCAGGGACAGGGAGTTGCAGATACGCAGTATTTT
- | TRBJ2-5 | TRBV7-7 | TRBD2 | CASSLGTSGVETQYF | TGTGCCAGCAGTCTTGGGACTAGCGGGGTAGAGACCCAGTACTTC
few | TRBJ1-1 | TRBV7-9 | TRBD1 | CASRGQENTEAFF | TGTGCCAGCAGAGGACAGGAGAACACTGAAGCTTTCTTT
- | TRBJ2-7 | TRBV15 | - | CANSKGVTYEQYF | TGTGCCAACAGCAAAGGAGTAACCTACGAGCAGTACTTC
- | TRBJ2-7 | TRBV20-1 | TRBD2 | CSASPLVAGGPYEQYF | TGCAGTGCTAGCCCCCTGGTAGCGGGAGGGCCATACGAGCAGTACTTC
- | TRBJ2-7 | TRBV6-1 | - | CASRATGVGEQYF | TGTGCCAGCAGGGCCACGGGGGTCGGCGAGCAGTACTTC
- | TRBJ2-7 | TRBV5-6 | - | CASSFWGVGQGAYEQYF | TGTGCCAGCAGCTTCTGGGGGGTGGGGCAGGGAGCCTACGAGCAGTACTTC
- | TRBJ2-2 | TRBV7-9 | - | CASSPPVPDTGELFF | TGTGCCAGCAGCCCGCCGGTCCCTGACACCGGGGAGCTGTTTTTT
once | TRBJ2-5 | TRBV12-3/TRBV12-4 | - | CASRPGGGMETQYF | TGTGCCAGCCGCCCCGGAGGGGGGATGGAGACCCAGTACTTC
few | TRBJ2-2 | TRBV12-3/TRBV12-4 | TRBD1 | CASTPGGHTGELFF | TGTGCCAGCACACCAGGGGGCCACACCGGGGAGCTGTTTTTT
- | TRBJ2-7 | TRBV5-4 | - | CASSLQPYEQYF | TGTGCCAGCAGCTTACAGCCCTACGAGCAGTACTTC
- | TRBJ2-2 | TRBV20-1 | TRBD2 | CSLPGGGNTGELFF | TGCAGTCTTCCCGGCGGGGGGAACACCGGGGAGCTGTTTTTT
- | TRBJ2-2 | TRBV7-9 | TRBD1 | CASSLRGQETGELFF | TGTGCCAGCAGTCTCCGGGGACAGGAGACCGGGGAGCTGTTTTTT
- | TRBJ2-7 | TRBV7-8 | - | CASSLVSTEQYF | TGTGCCAGCAGCTTAGTGTCAACCGAGCAGTACTTC
few | TRBJ2-7 | TRBV5-1 | - | CASSLTGDPLEQYF | TGCGCCAGCAGCTTGACAGGAGACCCCCTCGAGCAGTACTTC
- | TRBJ2-1 | TRBV2 | - | CASSEVGADHAYNEQFF | TGTGCCAGCAGTGAAGTCGGAGCCGATCATGCCTACAATGAGCAGTTCTTC
- | TRBJ2-7 | TRBV6-1 | TRBD2 | CASSEEAGGRYYEQYF | TGTGCCAGCAGTGAAGAGGCGGGGGGGCGATACTACGAGCAGTACTTC
- | TRBJ2-1 | TRBV4-2 | TRBD2 | CASSHPGTSGRLSYNEQFF | TGTGCCAGCAGCCATCCGGGGACTAGCGGGAGGTTATCCTACAATGAGCAGTTCTTC
once | TRBJ2-5 | TRBV4-1 | - | CASSQARGTRRETQYF | TGCGCCAGCAGCCAAGCCCGCGGGACCCGGCGGGAGACCCAGTACTTC
few | TRBJ2-3 | TRBV20-1 | - | CSAGTVQKRVTDTQYF | TGCAGTGCTGGAACCGTCCAGAAGCGGGTCACAGATACGCAGTATTTT
few | TRBJ1-3 | TRBV2 | - | CASSEGALSGNTIYF | TGTGCCAGCAGTGAAGGGGCACTCTCTGGAAACACCATATATTTT
- | TRBJ1-1 | TRBV7-9 | - | CASSPPGQSEAFF | TGTGCCAGCAGCCCACCAGGACAGAGTGAAGCTTTCTTT